One and the same sample provided the 30 T cell receptor beta chains below, sequenced in a study of vaccination effects on CD4 cells after COVID-19. These receptors have no known antigen. Once cultured for under 11 days, the cells underwent separation to obtain CD4+ T cells. Each person got two doses of an mRNA SARS-CoV-2 vaccine, BNT162b2 or mRNA-1273. Sequencing was performed with immunoSEQ multiplex PCR; in TCRdb, only in-frame clones are kept and a portion is missing. The data show tens of thousands of clones, roughly four fifths seen once. This material consisted of CD4+ T cells from PBMCs cultured without peptide, taken after COVID-19 vaccination. The receptors shown here come from a human donor who received a COVID-19 vaccine.

The genes are TRBV6-4 and TRBJ2-2; D is unclear. The CDR3 is 16 residues long. Germline-derived CDR1 and CDR2 are MRHNA and SNTAGT. Trimming took off 0 bases at V and 4 bases at J, with 12 bases between the two ends. CDR3 residues: CASSDSKGKSTGELFF. The CDR3 DNA sequence: TGTGCCAGCAGTGACTCTAAGGGAAAAAGCACCGGGGAGCTGTTTTTT.

V gene TRBV6-6 combines with J gene TRBJ2-7; TRBD1 aligns across 7 bases. The trim removed 5 bases at V and 4 bases at J, leaving 2 bases unmatched. Germline V CDR1 and CDR2: MNHNY, SVGAGI (reference sequence). This CDR3 region has 12 residues. DNA of the CDR3: TGTGCCAGCAGTGTACAGGGGTACGAGCAGTACGTC. It codes for CASSVQGYEQYV.

The gene calls are TRBV9 and TRBJ2-3; D is perhaps TRBD1 (5 bases). Trimming pared 3 bases from V and 3 bases from J, leaving 14 bases between. The CDR3 consists of 15 residues. Per the germline V gene, CDR1 is SGDLS and CDR2 is YYNGEE. The CDR3 sequence: CASSEGQVRTDTQYF. CDR3 nucleotides: TGTGCCAGCAGCGAGGGGCAGGTACGAACAGATACGCAGTATTTT.

This clone has more than one count but fewer than ten. The chain joins TRBV4-1 to TRBJ1-5; the D gene is possibly TRBD1 (5 bases). CDR1 and CDR2 from the germline V gene are MGHRA and YSYEKL. This CDR3 is 14 amino acids long. Trimming took off 1 base at V and 5 bases at J, with 9 bases between the two ends. In nucleotides, the CDR3 is TGCGCCAGCAGCCAAGGGGGCGGCGATCAGCCCCAGCATTTT. This gives the protein CASSQGGGDQPQHF.

This clone showed up just once. The chain carries TRBV28 and TRBJ2-7; the D call may be TRBD1 or TRBD2 (5 bases each). Germline assignment: CDR1 MDHEN and CDR2 SYDVKM. CDR3 length equals 18 residues. With 2 bases removed from V and 2 bases from J, the gap between germline ends came to 22 bases. CDR3 amino acids: CASSLALVGPQRPYEQYV. The CDR3 DNA is TGTGCCAGCAGTTTAGCACTAGTGGGACCCCAGCGCCCCTACGAGCAGTACGTC.

The chain is built from TRBV5-8 and TRBJ1-1; TRBD1 is a possible D gene (5 bases). Germline V gives CDR1 SGHTS, CDR2 YDEGEE. The ends were cut back, 7 bases at V and 3 bases at J, with 19 bases in the middle. The CDR3 is 15 residues long. The CDR3 region has the DNA TGTGCCAGCCCCAGCGGGGGAAGAGAGGACACTGAAGCTTTCTTT. It translates to CASPSGGREDTEAFF. Looking up the rest from reference TRBV5-8 and TRBJ1-1 gives the full variable domain: EAGVTQSPTHLIKTRGQQATLRCSPISGHTSVYWYQQALGLGLQFLLWYDEGEERNRGNFPPRFSGRQFPNYSSELNVNALELEDSALYLCASPSGGREDTEAFFGQGTRLTVV.

This sequence joins TRBV25-1 and TRBJ2-5; D remains unclear. The CDR3 consists of 13 residues. Trimming removed 1 base from V and 6 bases from J, with 9 bases in between. Germline CDR1 MGHDK, CDR2 SYGVNS. CDR3 DNA: TGTGCCAGCAGTGAATGGACCCCCCAGACCCAGTACTTC. Residues: CASSEWTPQTQYF. The variable domain in full, with the rest retrieved from reference TRBV25-1 and TRBJ2-5, is EADIYQTPRYLVIGTGKKITLECSQTMGHDKMYWYQQDPGMELHLIHYSYGVNSTEKGDLSSESTVSRIRTEHFPLTLESARPSHTSQYLCASSEWTPQTQYFGPGTRLLVL.

This clone was observed once. This chain connects TRBV9 to TRBJ2-2; TRBD2 matches at 15 bases. Per germline, CDR1 SGDLS and CDR2 YYNGEE. The CDR3 consists of 14 residues. V gave up 8 bases and J gave up 7 bases; unmatched junction bases: 3. The CDR3 protein is CASGTSGGFGELFF. In nucleotides, the CDR3 is TGTGCCAGTGGGACTAGCGGGGGGTTCGGGGAGCTGTTTTTT.

This chain connects TRBV7-2 to TRBJ2-2; D might be TRBD2 (7 bases). Looked up from germline, CDR1 is SGHTA and CDR2 is FQGNSA. V was shortened by 5 bases and J by 8 bases, with 18 bases between the two germline ends. The CDR3 sequence is 15 residues long. Here the CDR3 reads CASSNGGPLGGELFF. CDR3 in DNA: TGTGCCAGCAGCAACGGGGGGCCCCTAGGGGGGGAGCTGTTTTTT.

J is TRBJ1-1 and V is TRBV9; 8 bases map to TRBD1. This CDR3 is built from 14 residues. Germline V CDR1 and CDR2: SGDLS, YYNGEE. The V segment lost 3 bases and the J segment 10 bases; nucleotides outside the gene matches: 11. CDR3 nucleotides: TGTGCCAGCAGCGCCGGACAGGGCCGAGGGGGAGCTTTCTTT. Amino acid sequence: CASSAGQGRGGAFF.

Here the CDR3 reads CASSLDRVTDTQYF. CDR3 coding DNA: TGTGCCAGCTCACTGGACAGGGTAACAGATACGCAGTATTTT. The V gene is TRBV18, the J gene TRBJ2-3, with 8 positions matching TRBD1. The CDR3 sequence is 14 residues long. Per the germline V gene, CDR1 is KGHSH and CDR2 is LQKENI. J was trimmed by 3 bases and V by 4 bases; bases with no gene match: 3. The full variable domain, rest sourced from reference TRBV18 and TRBJ2-3, is NAGVMQNPRHLVRRRGQEARLRCSPMKGHSHVYWYRQLPEEGLKFMVYLQKENIIDESGMPKERFSAEFPKEGPSILRIQQVVRGDSAAYFCASSLDRVTDTQYFGPGTRLTVL.

The rearrangement links TRBV6-5 to TRBJ1-1; 8 bases are shared with TRBD1. The V segment lost 8 bases and the J segment 0 bases; nucleotides outside the gene matches: 8. The CDR3 contains 15 residues. The germline CDR1 and CDR2 sequences are MNHEY and SVGAGI. In DNA form, the CDR3 reads TGTGCCAGCGGAGACAGGGGCTTTATGAACACTGAAGCTTTCTTT. Its protein is CASGDRGFMNTEAFF.

The chain employs TRBV12-3 or TRBV12-4 and TRBJ2-1; no clear D. The CDR3 contains 13 residues. V was shortened by 6 bases and J by 3 bases, with 9 bases between the two germline ends. The CDR3 nucleotides read TGTGCCAGCAGCCGAGACGGCTACAATGAGCAGTTCTTC. Translating gives CASSRDGYNEQFF.

V is TRBV7-2 and J is TRBJ2-3, with 9 bases matching TRBD2. The V and J ends lost 1 base and 4 bases, in that order; junction bases with no gene match: 0. This CDR3 is 14 amino acids long. The V gene's germline CDR1 is SGHTA and CDR2 FQGNSA. The CDR3 reads CASSLGLAADTQYF. The DNA for the CDR3 is TGTGCCAGCAGCTTAGGACTAGCGGCAGATACGCAGTATTTT.

The chain recombines TRBV30 with TRBJ1-5; D gene unclear. The CDR3 is made up of 15 amino acids. The germline V gene encodes CDR1 GTSNPN and CDR2 SVGIG (reference sequence). Trimming removed 0 bases from V and 6 bases from J, with 15 bases in between. The CDR3 DNA reads TGTGCCTGGAGTGTTTCGCAAGGGCAAGGTCAGCCCCAGCATTTT. Amino acid sequence: CAWSVSQGQGQPQHF.

This rearrangement joins TRBV9 to TRBJ2-7, with D possibly called TRBD1 or TRBD2 (6 bases each). V was shortened by 4 bases and J by 0 bases, with 23 bases between the two germline ends. The CDR3 length is 18 residues. Per germline, CDR1 SGDLS and CDR2 YYNGEE. The CDR3 region has the DNA TGTGCCAGCAGCCTAGGGGTACAGGGAGGTCATCCCTCCTACGAGCAGTACGTC. This codes for CASSLGVQGGHPSYEQYV.

The rearrangement links TRBV18 to TRBJ1-5, with 7 nucleotides matching TRBD1. J was trimmed by 4 bases and V by 5 bases; bases with no gene match: 5. From germline, CDR1 is KGHSH and CDR2 LQKENI. The CDR3 runs 14 residues. The CDR3 spells CASSDSGGNQPQHF. DNA of the CDR3: TGTGCCAGCTCAGACTCAGGGGGGAATCAGCCCCAGCATTTT. The full variable domain, completed using reference TRBV18 and TRBJ1-5, is NAGVMQNPRHLVRRRGQEARLRCSPMKGHSHVYWYRQLPEEGLKFMVYLQKENIIDESGMPKERFSAEFPKEGPSILRIQQVVRGDSAAYFCASSDSGGNQPQHFGDGTRLSIL.

The gene calls are TRBV30 and TRBJ1-4; D gene ambiguous. Germline V gene data show CDR1 as GTSNPN and CDR2 as SVGIG (reference sequence). V was pared by 0 bases and J by 8 bases, with 13 bases between. The CDR3 length is 14 residues. The CDR3, as DNA: TGTGCCTGGAGTGTAAAGATCTCCCCGGAAAAACTGTTTTTT. Translation: CAWSVKISPEKLFF. Full variable domain (remainder filled in from reference TRBV30 and TRBJ1-4): SQTIHQWPATLVQPVGSPLSLECTVEGTSNPNLYWYRQAAGRGLQLLFYSVGIGQISSEVPQNLSASRPQDRQFILSSKKLLLSDSGFYLCAWSVKISPEKLFFGSGTQLSVL.

The rearrangement links TRBV19 to TRBJ2-1, with unresolved D. Per germline, CDR1 LNHDA and CDR2 SQIVND (reference sequence). V was shortened by 3 bases and J by 2 bases, with 11 bases between the two germline ends. The CDR3 runs 15 residues. The CDR3 protein is CASSIRLSTYNEQFF. The CDR3 DNA sequence: TGTGCCAGTAGTATTCGTCTCTCAACCTACAATGAGCAGTTCTTC.

V and J are TRBV5-6 and TRBJ1-5; no clear D. V was pared by 0 bases and J by 0 bases, with 7 bases between. The V gene's germline CDR1 is SGHDT and CDR2 YYEEEE. CDR3 size: 15 residues. CDR3 residues: CASSLGQYSNQPQHF. CDR3 in DNA: TGTGCCAGCAGCTTGGGGCAGTATAGCAATCAGCCCCAGCATTTT.

V gene TRBV10-1 combines with J gene TRBJ1-1; D not certain. This CDR3 is 13 amino acids long. V lost 2 bases to trimming and J lost 4 bases, with 8 bases between them. The V gene's germline CDR1 is WNHNN and CDR2 SYGVQD (reference sequence). The CDR3 here is CASSEIGGTEAFF. The CDR3, as DNA: TGCGCCAGCAGTGAGATTGGTGGCACTGAAGCTTTCTTT.

This clone was counted only a few times. CDR3 nucleotide sequence: TGCGCCAGCAGCTTGGCTCGGACAGTGAACACTGAAGCTTTCTTT. This sequence encodes CASSLARTVNTEAFF. The chain carries TRBV5-1 and TRBJ1-1, with D possibly TRBD1 on 6 matching bases. Germline V gene lookup returns CDR1 SGHRS and CDR2 YFSETQ. CDR3 length: 15 amino acids. Trimming cost V 0 bases and J 0 bases, with 9 bases left between them. The full variable domain, rest sourced from reference TRBV5-1 and TRBJ1-1, is KAGVTQTPRYLIKTRGQQVTLSCSPISGHRSVSWYQQTPGQGLQFLFEYFSETQRNKGNFPGRFSGRQFSNSRSEMNVSTLELGDSALYLCASSLARTVNTEAFFGQGTRLTVV.

V is TRBV10-3 and J is TRBJ1-5; D unresolved. Germline-derived CDR1 and CDR2 are ENHRY and SYGVKD. The CDR3 consists of 13 residues. Deletions cut 3 bases from V and 2 bases from J, with 5 bases between. CDR3 bases: TGTGCCATCAGTGAATGGGGCAATCAGCCCCAGCATTTT. Protein sequence: CAISEWGNQPQHF.

The chain recombines TRBV7-9 with TRBJ2-5, with 13 bases identical to TRBD2. The CDR3 runs to 15 residues. The trim removed 5 bases at V and 6 bases at J, leaving 6 bases unmatched. In germline, CDR1 is SEHNR, CDR2 FQNEAQ (reference sequence). CDR3 region: CASSQGLAGRQTQYF. In DNA, the CDR3 is TGTGCCAGCAGCCAGGGACTAGCGGGGCGTCAGACCCAGTACTTC.

The chain uses TRBV27 and TRBJ1-4, with unresolved D. The germline V gene encodes CDR1 MNHEY and CDR2 SMNVEV (reference sequence). V lost 5 bases to trimming and J lost 0 bases, with 7 bases between them. This CDR3 spans 14 amino acids. As DNA, the CDR3 is TGTGCCAGCAGTAGTACTCCAACTAATGAAAAACTGTTTTTT. It codes for CASSSTPTNEKLFF.

CDR3 sequence (DNA): TGTGCCAGCAGCCCACCGGGACAGGGGGCGAAAGGTTATGGCTACACCTTC. Translated: CASSPPGQGAKGYGYTF. This chain links TRBV28 with TRBJ1-2; 12 bases map to TRBD1. Germline lookup yields CDR1 MDHEN and CDR2 SYDVKM. The CDR3 runs to 17 residues. Losses at the gene ends were 6 bases for V and 5 bases for J; bases not matched to a gene: 13.

The rearrangement joins TRBV3-1 (or the pseudogene TRBV3-2) to TRBJ1-2; D not certain. This CDR3 has 16 amino acids. Germline V gene lookup returns CDR1 LGHDT and CDR2 YNNKEL (reference sequence). Trimming cost V 6 bases and J 2 bases, with 19 bases left between them. The CDR3 sequence: CASSSFRTQTNYGYTF. CDR3 nucleotide sequence: TGTGCCAGCAGTTCATTTCGGACCCAAACCAACTATGGCTACACCTTC.

This chain connects TRBV30 to TRBJ1-1, with D possibly TRBD1 on 5 matching bases. Trimming removed 3 bases at V and 5 bases at J, with 10 bases between. Germline assignment: CDR1 GTSNPN and CDR2 SVGIG (reference sequence). The CDR3 runs to 12 residues. For the CDR3, the DNA is TGTGCCTGGAGCGCTGGGGGGACTGAAGCTTTCTTT. The encoded protein is CAWSAGGTEAFF.

The rearrangement uses TRBV9 and TRBJ2-5; TRBD2 is a possible D gene (7 bases). CDR3 length equals 15 residues. Germline V gene data show CDR1 as SGDLS and CDR2 as YYNGEE. Deletions cut 3 bases from V and 5 bases from J, with 17 bases between. The CDR3 DNA is TGTGCCAGCAGCGGAGGGGGAGGGCCAATGGAGACCCAGTACTTC. Its protein product is CASSGGGGPMETQYF.

The rearrangement joins TRBV4-3 to TRBJ1-1, with D tentatively TRBD1 (5 bases). This CDR3 has 17 residues. With 4 bases removed from V and 4 bases from J, the gap between germline ends came to 22 bases. The germline gives CDR1 LGHNA, CDR2 YSLEER. CDR3 sequence reads: CASSPRAGTGGGTEAFF. The CDR3, as DNA: TGCGCCAGCAGCCCCCGAGCAGGGACGGGGGGAGGCACTGAAGCTTTCTTT.